Sequencing of this TCR beta chain was carried out in a study of molecular identifiers for immune sequencing clone quantification. This clonotype appeared many times. A single record per CDR3 protein comes from TCRdb applying MiXCR to the PCR reads. The table lists roughly 630,000 distinct CDR3 sequences, 25% of them singletons. Sequencing was performed on naive CD8+ T cells from blood, with Jurkat cell RNA spiked in. The sample's subset: FACS-sorted CD8+CD4-CCR7+CD45RA+ naive T cells. The clonotype was recovered from a human donor in good health. Some libraries in this study had Jurkat cell RNA spiked in.

CDR3 region: CASSQGGGPQETQYF. The CDR3 coding sequence is TGCGCCAGCAGCCAAGGCGGGGGCCCACAAGAGACCCAGTACTTC. The V gene is TRBV4-3, the J gene TRBJ2-5, with D possibly matching TRBD2 (7 bases). The CDR3 length is 15 residues. The germline V gene encodes CDR1 LGHNA and CDR2 YSLEER. Trimming shortened V by 1 base and J by 2 bases, and 11 bases separated the two germline ends.